This is a list of T cell receptor beta chains from one sample in a study of follicular helper T cells after annual influenza vaccination. Using immunoSEQ multiplex PCR, the repertoire was profiled, and TCRdb retains in-frame clones only, with some absent. The sample includes around 6,500 clones, more than 75% of them seen just once. The sequenced sample was CXCR5- memory CD4+ T cells sorted from blood, obtained on the day of influenza vaccination. Source of these receptors: an adult who received the influenza vaccine. CDR3s include the opening cysteine and the closing phenylalanine or tryptophan. D genes are given only for firm matches. Some rows mark clone size as missing; the rest say once, few, many or name a class of expanded clone.

TRBV6-6	TRBD1	TRBJ1-1	-	CASSFDRGNTEAFF	TGTGCCAGCAGTTTCGACAGGGGGAACACTGAAGCTTTCTTT
TRBV13	TRBD1	TRBJ1-6	few	CASSPRTGFNNSPLHF	TGTGCCAGCAGCCCCCGGACAGGGTTCAATAATTCACCCCTCCACTTT
TRBV5-1	-	TRBJ1-1	-	CASSPLGEFGTEAFF	TGCGCCAGCAGTCCGCTGGGGGAGTTTGGCACTGAAGCTTTCTTT
TRBV5-1	-	TRBJ2-7	-	CASKLDPPNEQYF	TGCGCCAGCAAATTGGACCCGCCGAACGAGCAGTACTTC
TRBV6-6	-	TRBJ2-3	-	CASSSPRDTQYF	TGTGCCAGCAGTTCCCCCCGAGATACGCAGTATTTT
TRBV21-1	-	TRBJ1-1	once	CASSARGHNTEAFF	TGTGCCAGCAGCGCGAGGGGACACAACACTGAAGCTTTCTTT
TRBV25-1	TRBD1	TRBJ2-1	-	CASSEQGAHEQFF	TGTGCCAGCAGTGAACAGGGGGCTCATGAGCAGTTCTTC
TRBV11-2	TRBD2	TRBJ2-5	-	CASNQGGAETQYF	TGTGCCAGCAACCAGGGAGGGGCTGAGACCCAGTACTTC
TRBV11-2	-	TRBJ1-2	-	CASSLELGQTDYGYTF	TGTGCCAGCAGCTTAGAGTTAGGACAGACCGACTATGGCTACACCTTC
TRBV19	-	TRBJ2-7	-	CASSAPSDSYEQYF	TGTGCCAGTAGTGCCCCCAGCGACAGCTACGAGCAGTACTTC
TRBV7-3	-	TRBJ1-2	-	CASSFEGNYGYTF	TGTGCCAGCAGCTTTGAGGGAAACTATGGCTACACCTTC
TRBV7-8	-	TRBJ1-1	-	CASSSREGGTEAFF	TGTGCCAGCAGCTCTCGAGAGGGTGGCACTGAAGCTTTCTTT
TRBV25-1	-	TRBJ2-2	-	CASSPLTEVDGELFF	TGTGCCAGCAGTCCCTTGACTGAAGTCGACGGGGAGCTGTTTTTT
TRBV19	-	TRBJ1-5	-	CASSIGTELLYSNQPQHF	TGTGCCAGTAGTATAGGGACAGAACTCCTTTATAGCAATCAGCCCCAGCATTTT
TRBV18	-	TRBJ1-1	-	CASRSATVGTEAFF	TGTGCCAGCCGATCGGCTACAGTGGGCACTGAAGCTTTCTTT
TRBV4-3	-	TRBJ2-3	-	CASSTSRTDTQYF	TGCGCCAGCAGCACGAGCCGGACAGATACGCAGTATTTT
TRBV5-6	-	TRBJ2-2	-	CASSPQPRQGPNTGELFF	TGTGCCAGCAGTCCGCAACCGAGGCAGGGCCCGAACACCGGGGAGCTGTTTTTT
TRBV21-1	-	TRBJ1-2	-	CASINNRDRGHGYTF	TGTGCCAGCATTAATAACCGGGACAGGGGTCATGGCTACACCTTC
TRBV25-1	-	TRBJ1-2	once	CASKTDNYGYTF	TGTGCCAGCAAAACAGATAACTATGGCTACACCTTC
TRBV5-8	TRBD1	TRBJ1-1	-	CASRRQGFTNTEAFF	TGTGCCAGCAGGAGACAGGGATTTACCAACACTGAAGCTTTCTTT
TRBV14	-	TRBJ1-2	-	CASRTLGGAANYGYTF	TGTGCCAGCAGGACTTTGGGGGGGGCGGCTAACTATGGCTACACCTTC
TRBV19	TRBD1	TRBJ1-5	-	CASRPDRDNQPQHF	TGTGCCAGTAGACCAGACAGGGATAATCAGCCCCAGCATTTT
TRBV4-3	TRBD1	TRBJ1-2	-	CASSQWDSGYTF	TGCGCCAGCAGCCAATGGGACAGCGGCTACACCTTC
TRBV4-1	-	TRBJ1-4	-	CASSQQYRYKLFF	TGCGCCAGCAGCCAACAATACCGTTACAAACTGTTTTTT
TRBV7-2	-	TRBJ2-2	-	CASSFRTGELFF	TGTGCCAGCAGCTTCCGCACCGGGGAGCTGTTTTTT
TRBV5-8	TRBD1	TRBJ1-1	once	CASKPRDRSLSEAFF	TGTGCCAGCAAGCCCCGGGACAGATCATTAAGTGAAGCTTTCTTT
TRBV19	-	TRBJ1-5	few	CASSITGSQPQHF	TGTGCCAGTAGTATAACTGGGTCGCAGCCCCAGCATTTT
TRBV11-3	TRBD1	TRBJ1-6	-	CASTRGDRGNSPLHF	TGTGCCAGCACCCGGGGGGACAGGGGAAATTCACCCCTCCACTTT
TRBV7-2	-	TRBJ2-5	-	CASSRWDHQETQYF	TGTGCCAGCAGCCGATGGGACCATCAAGAGACCCAGTACTTC
TRBV11-2	-	TRBJ2-5	-	CASSLGGQAGVETQYF	TGTGCCAGCAGCTTGGGCGGACAGGCGGGGGTGGAGACCCAGTACTTC
TRBV19	-	TRBJ2-7	-	CASSIDVGESLYEQYF	TGTGCCAGTAGTATAGATGTGGGGGAAAGTCTCTACGAGCAGTACTTC